Sequencing of this T cell receptor beta chain was carried out in a study of identical twins. Findings and limits, study-wide: There was an excess of low generation probability in the out-of-frame alpha sequences that twins shared.

Note on this clonotype: Its antigen remains unknown.

The length of the CDR3 is 14 residues. The ends were cut back, 6 bases at V and 2 bases at J, with 15 bases in the middle. The germline V gene has CDR1 DFQATT and CDR2 SNEGSKA (reference sequence). TCRdb itself ran the 5' RACE reads through MiXCR, one entry per CDR3 protein. The sample records some 560,000 distinct CDR3 sequences, 9.6% being singletons. The same sample was also used in a study of yellow fever vaccine responses in identical twins. Per that paper: In identical twins, vaccine T cell responses appeared partly shared and partly individual.

This rearrangement joins TRBV20-1 to TRBJ2-3; tentatively, D is TRBD1 or TRBD2 (5 bases each). The sequencing input was PBMCs. The clonotype comes from a woman in her late teens or twenties in good health. The CDR3 protein is CSADTWDHTDTQYF. CDR3 coding DNA: TGCAGTGCCGACACGTGGGACCACACAGATACGCAGTATTTT.